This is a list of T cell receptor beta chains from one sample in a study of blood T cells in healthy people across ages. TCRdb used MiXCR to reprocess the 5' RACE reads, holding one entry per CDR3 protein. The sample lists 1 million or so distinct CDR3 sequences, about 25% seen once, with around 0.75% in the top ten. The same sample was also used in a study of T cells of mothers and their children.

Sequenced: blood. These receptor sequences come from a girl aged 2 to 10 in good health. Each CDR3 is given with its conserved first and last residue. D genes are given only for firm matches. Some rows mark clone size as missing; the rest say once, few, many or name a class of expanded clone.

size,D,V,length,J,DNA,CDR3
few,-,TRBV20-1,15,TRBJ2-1,TGCAGTGCTAGGCGAGTGGACACTGGCTACAATGAGCAGTTCTTC,CSARRVDTGYNEQFF
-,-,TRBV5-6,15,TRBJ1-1,TGTGCCAGCAGCAGGGTGGGGTCAGTAAACACTGAAGCTTTCTTT,CASSRVGSVNTEAFF
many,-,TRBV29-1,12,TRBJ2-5,TGCAGCGTTGACGGCGGTGAAGGGACCCAGTACTTC,CSVDGGEGTQYF
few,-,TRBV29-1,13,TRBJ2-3,TGCAGCGTCCCGGGGGTCCGGACAGATACGCAGTATTTT,CSVPGVRTDTQYF
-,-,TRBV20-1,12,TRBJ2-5,TGCAGTGCTCGCGGATCGCTTTGGGAGCAGTACTTC,CSARGSLWEQYF
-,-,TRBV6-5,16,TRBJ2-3,TGTGCCAGCGGTTACCTGGCGGGGAGTAGCACAGATACGCAGTATTTT,CASGYLAGSSTDTQYF
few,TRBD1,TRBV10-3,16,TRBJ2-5,TGTGCCATCAGTGAGTCCGACAGGGGGCAGTTAGAGACCCAGTACTTC,CAISESDRGQLETQYF
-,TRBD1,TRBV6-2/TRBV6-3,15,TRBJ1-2,TGTGCCAGCAACCTAAGCCGGGACAGGGTCAAAGGCTACACCTTC,CASNLSRDRVKGYTF
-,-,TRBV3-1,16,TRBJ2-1,TGTGCCAGCAGCCAGATACCGATGGGTGGTGTGGATGAGCAGTTCTTC,CASSQIPMGGVDEQFF
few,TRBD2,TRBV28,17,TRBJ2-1,TGTGCCAGCAGTTTAGTATCCGGGGGGGCCCTTTTCCGTGAGCAGTTCTTC,CASSLVSGGALFREQFF
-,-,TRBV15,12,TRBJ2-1,TGTGCCACCTGCAGAGATTTCGTTGAGCAGTTCTTC,CATCRDFVEQFF
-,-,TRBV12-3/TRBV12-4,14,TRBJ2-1,TGTGCCAGCAATGGGGGATTTCAGTACAATGAGCAGTTCTTC,CASNGGFQYNEQFF
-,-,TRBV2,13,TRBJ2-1,TGTGCCAGCAGTGAAAGACAGAACAATGAGCAGTTCTTC,CASSERQNNEQFF
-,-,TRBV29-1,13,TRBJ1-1,TGCAGCGCCCGACCTACGACCCCTGGACAAGCTTTCTTT,CSARPTTPGQAFF
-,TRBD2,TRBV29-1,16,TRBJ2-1,TGCAGCGTTGCCTTTCGACTAGCGGGAGAAGATCGGGAGCAGTTCTTC,CSVAFRLAGEDREQFF
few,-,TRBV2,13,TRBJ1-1,TGTGCCAGCAGTGCGACCAAAAACACTGAAGCTTTCTTT,CASSATKNTEAFF
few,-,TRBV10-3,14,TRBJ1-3,TGTGCCATCAGTGAGGGTATCTCTGGAAACACCATATATTTT,CAISEGISGNTIYF
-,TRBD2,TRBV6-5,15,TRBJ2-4,TGTGCCAGCAGACCCTTAGCGGGAGGGACCGACATTCAGTACTTC,CASRPLAGGTDIQYF
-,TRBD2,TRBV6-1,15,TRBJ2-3,TGTGCCAGCAGTGCCCTAGCGGGCTCCGCAGATACGCAGTATTTT,CASSALAGSADTQYF
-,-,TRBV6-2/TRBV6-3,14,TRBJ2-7,TGTGCCACCGGTATTCCAGGACTCTCCTACGAGCAGTACTTC,CATGIPGLSYEQYF
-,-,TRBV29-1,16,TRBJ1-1,TGCAGCGTTGTCGATAGGGGGGATCCACAGGGCACTGAAGCTTTCTTT,CSVVDRGDPQGTEAFF
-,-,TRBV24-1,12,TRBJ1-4,TGTGCCACCAGGGGGCTGACTGTCGGGGTGTTTTTT,CATRGLTVGVFF
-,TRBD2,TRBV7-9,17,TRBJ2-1,TGTGCCAGCAGTTCCGGGACTAGCGGATATTCCTACAATGAGCAGTTCTTC,CASSSGTSGYSYNEQFF
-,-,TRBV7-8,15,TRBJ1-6,TGTGCCAGCAGCTCAGAGTTTCGTGTTGGTTCACCCCTCCACTTT,CASSSEFRVGSPLHF
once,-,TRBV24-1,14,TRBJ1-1,TGTGCCACCAGTGATTCTCAACCGGGCACTGAAGCTTTCTTT,CATSDSQPGTEAFF